Presented here are 3 T cell receptor beta chains from one specimen sequenced in a study of T-cell memory formation after mild COVID-19. TCRdb analysed the 5' RACE reads with MiXCR anew, one entry per CDR3 protein. The table has 14,000 to 15,000 distinct CDR3 sequences, around 21% seen once. The sequenced sample consisted of PBMCs or a T cell subset sorted from them (not recorded which). These receptors were collected from a man aged 18 to 35 who had mild COVID-19 (a few samples of this study predate the infection). Cell type and time point are not known.

This clonotype was recorded many times. The chain recombines TRBV20-1 with TRBJ1-4; D remains ambiguous. Per germline, CDR1 DFQATT and CDR2 SNEGSKA (reference sequence). The ends were cut back, 3 bases at V and 11 bases at J, with 16 bases in the middle. The CDR3 loop spans 13 amino acids. The CDR3 bases are TGCAGTGCTAGTGATGTCCGCTCACGGAAACTGTTTTTT. This encodes CSASDVRSRKLFF.

CDR3 residues: CASSRRETQYF. CDR3 nucleotides: TGTGCCAGCAGTCGCAGAGAGACCCAGTACTTC. The genes are TRBV12-3 or TRBV12-4 and TRBJ2-3; no definite D call. The DNA end favors TRBJ2-5, so the J call may be wrong. This CDR3 has 11 amino acids.

This clonotype was recorded a few times. This chain connects TRBV18 to TRBJ2-3; 9 bases agree with TRBD2. Germline-derived CDR1 and CDR2 are KGHSH and LQKENI. With 2 bases clipped from V and 7 bases from J, the junction kept 10 bases outside the gene matches. This CDR3 contains 16 residues. CDR3 nucleotide sequence: TGTGCCAGCTCACCATGGGCTAGCGGGGTCCGGAATACGCAGTATTTT. Its translation is CASSPWASGVRNTQYF. Based on the CDR3 plus reference TRBV18 and TRBJ2-3, the full variable domain is NAGVMQNPRHLVRRRGQEARLRCSPMKGHSHVYWYRQLPEEGLKFMVYLQKENIIDESGMPKERFSAEFPKEGPSILRIQQVVRGDSAAYFCASSPWASGVRNTQYFGPGTRLTVL.